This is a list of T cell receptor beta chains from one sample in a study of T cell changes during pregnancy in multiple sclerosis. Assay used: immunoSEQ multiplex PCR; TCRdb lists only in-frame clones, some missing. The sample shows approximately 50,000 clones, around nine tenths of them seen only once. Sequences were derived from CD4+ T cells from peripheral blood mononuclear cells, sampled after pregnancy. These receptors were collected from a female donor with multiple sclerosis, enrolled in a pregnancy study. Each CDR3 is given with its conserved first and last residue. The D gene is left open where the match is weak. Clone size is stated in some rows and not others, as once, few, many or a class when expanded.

CASSGGGLGSYNEQFF	NA	TRBV5-1	TRBJ2-1	NA
CASSGPGLAYNEQFF	NA	TRBV7-2	TRBJ2-1	TRBD2
CASSSSSGSSYNEQFF	NA	TRBV28	TRBJ2-1	TRBD2
CASSGGTGVGNEKLFF	once	TRBV7-2	TRBJ1-4	TRBD1
CASSGLAASSTDTQYF	NA	TRBV5-1	TRBJ2-3	TRBD2
CASSESVSGRISYEQYF	NA	TRBV6-1	TRBJ2-7	TRBD2
CASSPADRGGNTIYF	NA	TRBV5-4	TRBJ1-3	TRBD1
CAISAGIGLFF	NA	TRBV10-3	TRBJ1-4	NA
CASSPQGSEQYF	few	TRBV11-2	TRBJ2-7	TRBD1
CASSLGGVATDTQYF	NA	TRBV5-1	TRBJ2-3	NA
CATGRRDREKLFF	NA	TRBV6-5	TRBJ1-4	TRBD1
CASSSPLASGRYNEQFF	NA	TRBV28	TRBJ2-1	TRBD2
CASRLPGLAGGGSYNEQFF	NA	TRBV12-2	TRBJ2-1	NA
CASSLEGARAEAFF	many	TRBV5-1	TRBJ1-1	TRBD1